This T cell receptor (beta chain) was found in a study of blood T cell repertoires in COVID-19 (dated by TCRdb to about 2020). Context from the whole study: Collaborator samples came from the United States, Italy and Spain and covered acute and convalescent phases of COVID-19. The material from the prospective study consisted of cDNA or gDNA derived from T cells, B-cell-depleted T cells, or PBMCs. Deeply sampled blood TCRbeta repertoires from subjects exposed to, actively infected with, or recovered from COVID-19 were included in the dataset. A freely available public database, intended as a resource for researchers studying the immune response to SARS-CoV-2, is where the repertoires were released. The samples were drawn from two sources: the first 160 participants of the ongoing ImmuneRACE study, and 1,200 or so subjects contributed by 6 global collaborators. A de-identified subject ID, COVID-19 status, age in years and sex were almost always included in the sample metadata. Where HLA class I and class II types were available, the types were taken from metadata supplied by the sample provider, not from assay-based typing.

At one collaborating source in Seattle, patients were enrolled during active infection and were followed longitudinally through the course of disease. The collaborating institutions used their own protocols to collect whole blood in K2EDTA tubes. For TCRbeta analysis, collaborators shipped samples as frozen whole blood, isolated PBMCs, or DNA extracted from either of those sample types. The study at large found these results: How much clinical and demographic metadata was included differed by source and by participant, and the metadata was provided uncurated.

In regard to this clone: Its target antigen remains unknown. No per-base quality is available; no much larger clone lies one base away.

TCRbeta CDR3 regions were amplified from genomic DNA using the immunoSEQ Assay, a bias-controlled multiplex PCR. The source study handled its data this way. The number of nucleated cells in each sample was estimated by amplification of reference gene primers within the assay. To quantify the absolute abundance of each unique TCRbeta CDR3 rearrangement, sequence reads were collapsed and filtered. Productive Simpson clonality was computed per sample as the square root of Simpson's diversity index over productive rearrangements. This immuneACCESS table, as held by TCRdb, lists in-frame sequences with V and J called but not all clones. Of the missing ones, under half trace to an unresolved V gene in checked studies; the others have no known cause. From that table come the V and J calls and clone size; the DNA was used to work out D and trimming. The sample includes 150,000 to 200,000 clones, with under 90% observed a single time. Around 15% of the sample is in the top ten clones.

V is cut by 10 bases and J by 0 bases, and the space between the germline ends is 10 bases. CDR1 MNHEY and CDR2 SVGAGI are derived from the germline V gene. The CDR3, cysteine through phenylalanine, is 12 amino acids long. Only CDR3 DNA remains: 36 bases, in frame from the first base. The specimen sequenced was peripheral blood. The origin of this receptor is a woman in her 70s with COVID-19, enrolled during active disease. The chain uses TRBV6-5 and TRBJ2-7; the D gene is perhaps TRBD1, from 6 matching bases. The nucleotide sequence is TGTGCCACCGGACAGAACTCCTACGAGCAGTACTTC. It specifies CATGQNSYEQYF.